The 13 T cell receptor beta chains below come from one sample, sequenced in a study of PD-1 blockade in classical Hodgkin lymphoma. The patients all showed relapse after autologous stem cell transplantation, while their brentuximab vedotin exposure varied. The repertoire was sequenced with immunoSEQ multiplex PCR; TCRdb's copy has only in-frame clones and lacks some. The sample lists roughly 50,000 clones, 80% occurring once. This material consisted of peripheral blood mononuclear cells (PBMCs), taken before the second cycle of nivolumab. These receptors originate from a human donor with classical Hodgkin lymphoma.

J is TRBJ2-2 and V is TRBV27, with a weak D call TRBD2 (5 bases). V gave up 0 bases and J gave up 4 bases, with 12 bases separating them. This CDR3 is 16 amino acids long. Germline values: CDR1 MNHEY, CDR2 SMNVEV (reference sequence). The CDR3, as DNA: TGTGCCAGCAGTTTATCGATGAGGACTCGCACCGGGGAGCTGTTTTTT. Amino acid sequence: CASSLSMRTRTGELFF.

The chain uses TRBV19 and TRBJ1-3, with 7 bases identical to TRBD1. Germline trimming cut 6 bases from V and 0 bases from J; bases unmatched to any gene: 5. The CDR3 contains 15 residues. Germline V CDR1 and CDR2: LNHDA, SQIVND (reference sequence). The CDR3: CASRLDRASGNTIYF. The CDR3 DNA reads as TGTGCCAGTAGGCTCGACAGGGCCTCTGGAAACACCATATATTTT.

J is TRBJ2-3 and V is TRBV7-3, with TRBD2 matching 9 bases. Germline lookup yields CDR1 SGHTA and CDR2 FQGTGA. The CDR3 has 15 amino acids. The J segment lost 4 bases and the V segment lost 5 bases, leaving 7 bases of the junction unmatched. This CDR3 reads CASSPQREVADTQYF. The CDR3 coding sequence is TGTGCCAGCAGCCCCCAGCGGGAGGTAGCAGATACGCAGTATTTT.

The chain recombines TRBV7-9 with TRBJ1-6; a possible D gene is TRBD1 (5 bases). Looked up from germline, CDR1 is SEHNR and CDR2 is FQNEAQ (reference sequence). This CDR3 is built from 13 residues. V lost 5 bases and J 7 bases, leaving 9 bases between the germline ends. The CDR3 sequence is CASSPGQNSPLHF. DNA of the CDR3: TGTGCCAGCAGCCCGGGGCAGAATTCACCCCTCCACTTT. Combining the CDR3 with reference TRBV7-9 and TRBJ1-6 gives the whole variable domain DTGVSQNPRHKITKRGQNVTFRCDPISEHNRLYWYRQTLGQGPEFLTYFQNEAQLEKSRLLSDRFSAERPKGSFSTLEIQRTEQGDSAMYLCASSPGQNSPLHFGNGTRLTVT.

The CDR3 DNA is TGTGCTAGTGCCCCAGGGGCTGACGAGACCCAGTACTTC. Residues: CASAPGADETQYF. V gene TRBV12-5 combines with J gene TRBJ2-5; maybe TRBD1 (6 bases). V was pared by 7 bases and J by 5 bases, with 14 bases between. The length of the CDR3 is 13 residues. The germline V gene has CDR1 LGHNT and CDR2 FRNRAP.

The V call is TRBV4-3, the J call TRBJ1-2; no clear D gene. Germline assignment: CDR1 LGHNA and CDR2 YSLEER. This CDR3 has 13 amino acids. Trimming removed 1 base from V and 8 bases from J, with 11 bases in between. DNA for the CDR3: TGCGCCAGCAGCCAAGTCCCTGTCGGAGGCTACACCTTC. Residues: CASSQVPVGGYTF.

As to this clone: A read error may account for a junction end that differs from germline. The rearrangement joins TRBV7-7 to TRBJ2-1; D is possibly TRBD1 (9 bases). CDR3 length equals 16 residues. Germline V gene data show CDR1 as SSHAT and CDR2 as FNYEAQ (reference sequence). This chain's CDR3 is CASSLAGTGRDNEQFF. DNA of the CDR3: TGTGCTAGCAGCTTAGCGGGGACAGGGAGGGACAATGAGCAGTTCTTC.

The CDR3 bases are TGTGCCAGCAGTTCCTTTTCCGGGACTATAGAGACCCAGTACTTC. Translated, it gives CASSSFSGTIETQYF. The chain has TRBV9 and TRBJ2-5; TRBD2 aligns across 7 bases. The CDR3 totals 15 residues. V gave up 5 bases and J gave up 4 bases; unmatched junction bases: 11. CDR1 and CDR2 (germline): SGDLS, YYNGEE.

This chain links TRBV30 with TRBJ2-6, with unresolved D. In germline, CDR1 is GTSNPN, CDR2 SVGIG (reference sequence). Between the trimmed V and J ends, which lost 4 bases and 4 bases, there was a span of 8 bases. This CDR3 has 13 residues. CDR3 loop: CAWKQAGANVLTF. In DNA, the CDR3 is TGTGCCTGGAAACAAGCAGGGGCCAACGTCCTGACTTTC. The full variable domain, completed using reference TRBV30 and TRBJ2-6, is SQTIHQWPATLVQPVGSPLSLECTVEGTSNPNLYWYRQAAGRGLQLLFYSVGIGQISSEVPQNLSASRPQDRQFILSSKKLLLSDSGFYLCAWKQAGANVLTFGAGSRLTVL.

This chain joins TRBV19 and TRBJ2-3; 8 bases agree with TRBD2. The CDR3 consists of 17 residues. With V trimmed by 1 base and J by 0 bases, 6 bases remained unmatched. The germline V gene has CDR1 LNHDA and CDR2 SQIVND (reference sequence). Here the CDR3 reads CASSIVVAGSSTDTQYF. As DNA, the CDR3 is TGTGCCAGTAGTATAGTGGTAGCGGGGTCTAGCACAGATACGCAGTATTTT.

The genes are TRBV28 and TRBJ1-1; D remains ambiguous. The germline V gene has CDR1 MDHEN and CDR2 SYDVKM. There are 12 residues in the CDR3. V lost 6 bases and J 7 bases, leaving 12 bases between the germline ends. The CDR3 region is CASSSQWFEAFF. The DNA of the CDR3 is TGTGCCAGCAGCTCGCAGTGGTTTGAAGCTTTCTTT.

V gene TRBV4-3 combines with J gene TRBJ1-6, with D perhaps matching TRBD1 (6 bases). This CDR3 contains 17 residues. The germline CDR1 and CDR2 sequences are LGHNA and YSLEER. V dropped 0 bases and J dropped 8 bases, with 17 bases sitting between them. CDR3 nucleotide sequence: TGCGCCAGCAGCCAAGATTTAGTCGGGGGCGCATATTCACCCCTCCACTTT. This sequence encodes CASSQDLVGGAYSPLHF.

The chain's CDR3 is CASSLRRQGANEKLFF. CDR3 sequence (DNA): TGTGCCAGCAGCCTAAGACGACAGGGGGCAAATGAAAAACTGTTTTTT. This rearrangement joins TRBV4-2 to TRBJ1-4, with 10 bases that match TRBD1. V shed 4 bases and J 5 bases; nucleotides not matched to a gene: 7. Germline CDR1 LGHNA, CDR2 YNFKEQ. This CDR3 contains 16 residues.